This T cell receptor (beta chain) was documented in a study of early T cells in non-severe SARS-CoV-2 infection. V shed 1 base and J 2 bases; nucleotides not matched to a gene: 4. CDR1 SGHVS and CDR2 FQNEAQ come from the germline V gene. The CDR3 runs 16 residues. TCRdb re-called the 5' RACE reads with MiXCR, one entry per CDR3 protein. Here the sample spans 65,000 to 70,000 distinct CDR3 sequences, approximately 12% being singletons. Findings of the study overall: The matching step, a VDJdb search, favored anti-spike CD8 responses and missed private and CD4 specificities.

This clonotype was counted only a few times. Its antigen is undetermined. This receptor was taken from an adult who was a healthcare worker with PCR-confirmed SARS-CoV-2 infection or an uninfected control (not recorded which). The chain joins TRBV7-8 to TRBJ2-7; 11 bases match TRBD1. Sequenced material: whole blood. The CDR3 DNA reads as TGTGCCAGCAGCTTAGGCCCGGGACAGGGGGCCTACGAGCAGTACTTC. Protein: CASSLGPGQGAYEQYF.